This TCR beta chain was recovered during a study of T cell responses to AZD1222 COVID-19 vaccine. Study results and limitations: The study found vaccine-associated CD4 TCRs spanning spike, dominant at 160-218 and 743-854. It should be noted that donors were predominantly white British and more often female, and clonal diversity was possibly underestimated. Regions left unmutated in variants are reportedly the target of nearly half of spike-specific TCRs.

Assay used: immunoSEQ multiplex PCR; TCRdb lists only in-frame clones, some missing. The sample lists 90,000 to 120,000 clones, 88% occurring once. Remarks on this clone: What it recognizes is unknown.

In germline, CDR1 is SGHVS, CDR2 FQNEAQ. This CDR3 is 15 amino acids long. V lost 5 bases to trimming and J lost 1 base; unmatched junction nucleotides: 4. The source is an adult in good health. The chain has TRBV7-8 and TRBJ1-5, with 8 bases that match TRBD1. The sequencing used peripheral blood, collected on day 0 of AZD1222 vaccination. In DNA form, the CDR3 reads TGTGCCAGCAGCACTCAGGGGGCAAGCAATCAGCCCCAGCATTTT. Encoded protein: CASSTQGASNQPQHF. Full variable domain (outside the CDR3, taken from reference TRBV7-8 and TRBJ1-5): GAGVSQSPRYKVAKRGQDVALRCDPISGHVSLFWYQQALGQGPEFLTYFQNEAQLDKSGLPSDRFFAERPEGSVSTLKIQRTQQEDSAVYLCASSTQGASNQPQHFGDGTRLSIL.